This entry lists 9 T cell receptor beta chains sequenced from one sample in a study of pediatric ulcerative colitis. Some clones are missing from TCRdb's copy, which holds only in-frame ones; the method was immunoSEQ multiplex PCR. The table includes tens of thousands of clones, 75% detected once. The rectum was sampled with one to two pinch biopsies at colonoscopy. Sequenced material: gut tissue. The receptors shown here come from a boy aged 5-17 years with severe ulcerative colitis.

This chain links TRBV10-3 with TRBJ2-1; no clear D. Trimming shortened V by 5 bases and J by 7 bases, and 6 bases separated the two germline ends. There are 11 residues in the CDR3. Germline V CDR1 and CDR2: ENHRY, SYGVKD. The CDR3 DNA reads TGTGCCATCAGTCCTGAGAATGAGCAGTTCTTC. It specifies CAISPENEQFF.

This clone was picked up a small number of times. V gene TRBV19 combines with J gene TRBJ1-5; perhaps TRBD1 as D (6 bases). Trimming pared 3 bases from V and 4 bases from J, leaving 16 bases between. Germline CDR1 and CDR2: LNHDA and SQIVND (reference sequence). The CDR3 is 16 residues long. CDR3 protein: CASSMFVGAGNQPQHF. CDR3 nucleotides: TGTGCCAGTAGTATGTTCGTGGGGGCAGGAAATCAGCCCCAGCATTTT.

This chain connects TRBV5-1 to TRBJ1-5; TRBD1 is a possible D gene (5 bases). There are 14 residues in the CDR3. The V gene's germline CDR1 is SGHRS and CDR2 YFSETQ. V lost 0 bases and J 5 bases, leaving 9 bases between the germline ends. DNA for the CDR3: TGCGCCAGCAGCTTGGAGGGGTTTGATCAGCCCCAGCATTTT. Amino acid sequence: CASSLEGFDQPQHF.

The chain carries TRBV29-1 and TRBJ1-5, with no clear D. V dropped 6 bases and J dropped 0 bases, with 6 bases sitting between them. The CDR3 is made up of 12 amino acids. Germline lookup yields CDR1 SQVTM and CDR2 ANQGSEA. The CDR3 DNA is TGCAGCGTCAAGAATAGCAATCAGCCCCAGCATTTT. Encoded protein: CSVKNSNQPQHF. Combining the CDR3 with reference TRBV29-1 and TRBJ1-5 gives the whole variable domain SAVISQKPSRDICQRGTSLTIQCQVDSQVTMMFWYRQQPGQSLTLIATANQGSEATYESGFVIDKFPISRPNLTFSTLTVSNMSPEDSSIYLCSVKNSNQPQHFGDGTRLSIL.

V gene TRBV19 combines with J gene TRBJ1-4; 7 bases align to TRBD1. Per germline, CDR1 LNHDA and CDR2 SQIVND (reference sequence). V shed 5 bases and J 5 bases; nucleotides not matched to a gene: 14. This CDR3 region has 17 residues. This CDR3 reads CASSPPLRDRGNEKLFF. Here the CDR3 DNA reads TGTGCCAGTAGTCCCCCCCTCCGGGACAGAGGAAATGAAAAACTGTTTTTT.

This clone occurred a few times. The chain joins TRBV7-9 to TRBJ1-3; D ambiguous. The CDR3 contains 14 residues. Germline V lookup: CDR1 SEHNR, CDR2 FQNEAQ (reference sequence). The V end lost 3 bases, the J end lost 0 bases, and 6 bases lay between the germline ends. DNA for the CDR3: TGTGCCAGCAGCTTTGGGGACTCTGGAAACACCATATATTTT. This gives the protein CASSFGDSGNTIYF. The whole variable domain, remainder taken from reference TRBV7-9 and TRBJ1-3, is DTGVSQNPRHKITKRGQNVTFRCDPISEHNRLYWYRQTLGQGPEFLTYFQNEAQLEKSRLLSDRFSAERPKGSFSTLEIQRTEQGDSAMYLCASSFGDSGNTIYFGEGSWLTVV.

The chain links TRBV5-4 to TRBJ2-5; maybe TRBD2 (6 bases). This CDR3 region has 14 residues. In germline, CDR1 is SGHNT, CDR2 YYREEE (reference sequence). V was pared by 3 bases and J by 1 base, with 10 bases between. CDR3 sequence (DNA): TGTGCCAGCAGCTCCACTAGCCTCCAAGAGACCCAGTACTTC. It translates to CASSSTSLQETQYF.

A remark on this clone: Other DNA variants within this sample encode the same CDR3. The J gene is TRBJ1-2, the V gene TRBV18; D is possibly TRBD1 (5 bases). The CDR3 consists of 13 residues. V lost 2 bases and J lost 8, with 12 bases in between. Germline CDR1 is KGHSH and CDR2 is LQKENI. DNA of the CDR3: TGTGCCAGCTCACCATCGGACACCCGAGGCTACACCTTC. As protein: CASSPSDTRGYTF.

The rearrangement joins TRBV6-1 to TRBJ2-1; D might be TRBD1 (6 bases). V dropped 9 bases and J dropped 9 bases, with 18 bases sitting between them. Looked up from germline, CDR1 is MNHNS and CDR2 is SASEGT. CDR3 size: 13 residues. The CDR3 here is CASGVWAGAEQFF. DNA of the CDR3: TGTGCCAGTGGGGTGTGGGCAGGGGCTGAGCAGTTCTTC.